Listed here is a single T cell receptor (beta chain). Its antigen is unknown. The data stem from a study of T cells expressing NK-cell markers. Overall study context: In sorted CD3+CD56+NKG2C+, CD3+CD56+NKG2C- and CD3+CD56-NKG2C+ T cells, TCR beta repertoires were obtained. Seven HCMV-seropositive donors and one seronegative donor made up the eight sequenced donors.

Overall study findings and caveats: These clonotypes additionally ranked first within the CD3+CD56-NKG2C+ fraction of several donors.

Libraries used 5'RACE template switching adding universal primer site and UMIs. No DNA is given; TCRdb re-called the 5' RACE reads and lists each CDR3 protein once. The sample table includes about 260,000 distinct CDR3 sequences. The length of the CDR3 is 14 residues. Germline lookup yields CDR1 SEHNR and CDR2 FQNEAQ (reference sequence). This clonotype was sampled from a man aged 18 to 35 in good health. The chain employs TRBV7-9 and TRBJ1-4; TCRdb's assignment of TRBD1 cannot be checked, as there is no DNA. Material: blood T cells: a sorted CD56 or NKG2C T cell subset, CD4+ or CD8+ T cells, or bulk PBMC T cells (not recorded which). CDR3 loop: CASESDQGWEKLFF.